The 28 T cell receptor beta chains below all came from one sample that was sequenced in a study of vaccination and CD4 T cells after COVID-19. Sample treatment: 10-day PBMC culture with coronavirus spike peptide pools or control peptides (ViraFEST assay). These TCRs are of unknown antigen specificity. The Oncomine TCR Beta short-read assay generated sequence data from the DNA of cultured CD4+ T cells. TCRdb itself ran the PCR reads through MiXCR, one entry per CDR3 protein. The sample carries 13,000 to 15,000 distinct CDR3 sequences, 29% recorded once. The sample was CD4+ T cells from blood, cultured in vitro, taken before SARS-CoV-2 vaccination. The receptor set was obtained from a human donor who received a COVID-19 vaccine.

A few counts support this clonotype. V and J are TRBV10-2 and TRBJ2-4, with 15 bases that match TRBD2. The V gene's germline CDR1 is WSHSY and CDR2 SAAADI. The CDR3 loop spans 16 amino acids. Trimming at V came to 6 bases and at J to 9 bases, leaving 9 bases not matched to a gene. DNA for the CDR3: TGCGCCAGCAGCGGAAGGGGACTAGCGGGGGGAGGCATTCAGTACTTC. It yields the protein CASSGRGLAGGGIQYF.

The gene calls are TRBV12-3 or TRBV12-4 and TRBJ2-1, with TRBD2 matching over 13 bases. The CDR3 has 16 residues. V lost 4 bases to trimming and J lost 0 bases; unmatched junction nucleotides: 0. The CDR3 DNA reads as TGTGCCAGCAGTTGGACTAGCGGGAGCTCCTACAATGAGCAGTTCTTC. Translated: CASSWTSGSSYNEQFF.

The chain combines TRBV6-1 with TRBJ1-2, with D tentatively TRBD1 (5 bases). Germline-derived CDR1 and CDR2 are MNHNS and SASEGT. This CDR3 contains 15 residues. Trimming left V 9 bases short and J 5 bases short, with 22 bases between. In DNA form, the CDR3 reads TGTGCCAGTCGGCGGGCCACCGATGGGGCGTATGGCTACACCTTC. It encodes CASRRATDGAYGYTF.

This clonotype was picked up a small number of times. The V and J genes are TRBV28 and TRBJ2-5, with TRBD1 matching over 11 bases. Trimming took 2 bases from V and 4 from J; bases not matched to a gene: 6. The CDR3 consists of 16 residues. Looked up from germline, CDR1 is MDHEN and CDR2 is SYDVKM. The CDR3 is CASSLGDRGERETQYF. For the CDR3, the DNA is TGTGCCAGCAGTTTAGGGGACAGGGGGGAAAGAGAGACCCAGTACTTC.

This clonotype was found a few times. The chain uses TRBV30 and TRBJ1-1; no clear D. CDR3 length equals 15 residues. Germline values: CDR1 GTSNPN, CDR2 SVGIG (reference sequence). V lost 4 bases and J lost 4, with 19 bases in between. CDR3 in DNA: TGTGCCTGGACGGCCGGAGTTAATTTTGCCACTGAAGCTTTCTTT. Protein: CAWTAGVNFATEAFF.

The CDR3 DNA sequence: TGTGCCAGCAAAACTAGCGGGGCATCCCAAGAGACCCAGTACTTC. It yields the protein CASKTSGASQETQYF. The gene calls are TRBV3-1 and TRBJ2-5; 10 bases are a match to TRBD2. Trimming removed 7 bases from V and 1 base from J; junction bases left unmatched: 6. The CDR3 extends over 15 amino acids. Looked up from germline, CDR1 is LGHDT and CDR2 is YNNKEL (reference sequence).

V is TRBV30 and J is TRBJ2-5, with no clear D. Per germline, CDR1 GTSNPN and CDR2 SVGIG (reference sequence). Trimming pared 0 bases from V and 0 bases from J, leaving 14 bases between. The CDR3 is 16 amino acids. In DNA form, the CDR3 reads TGTGCCTGGAGTGTTCCGATTCGGATCAACCAAGAGACCCAGTACTTC. Its translation is CAWSVPIRINQETQYF.

The rearrangement links TRBV19 to TRBJ2-5; 11 bases agree with TRBD1. With 5 bases clipped from V and 6 bases from J, the junction kept 8 bases outside the gene matches. The CDR3 has 15 residues. The germline gives CDR1 LNHDA, CDR2 SQIVND (reference sequence). The CDR3 DNA sequence: TGTGCCAGTAGTTTCGGACAGGGGGCTTGGAAGACCCAGTACTTC. Amino acids: CASSFGQGAWKTQYF.

This rearrangement joins TRBV27 to TRBJ1-1; 7 nucleotides line up with TRBD1. The trim removed 4 bases at V and 4 bases at J, leaving 9 bases unmatched. Germline V lookup: CDR1 MNHEY, CDR2 SMNVEV (reference sequence). This CDR3 region has 15 residues. The CDR3 region has the DNA TGTGCCAGCAGTTCACTCAGGGGGAAGACCACTGAAGCTTTCTTT. It codes for CASSSLRGKTTEAFF.

This clonotype was counted between two and nine times. The rearrangement links TRBV7-3 to TRBJ2-5; D possibly uses TRBD1 or TRBD2 (6 bases each). Germline V gene sequence: CDR1 SGHTA, CDR2 FQGTGA. V lost 5 bases, J lost 7 bases, and 23 bases lay in between. CDR3 length equals 16 residues. The CDR3 bases are TGTGCCAGCAGCACCCTCCCGGGATCCCCGGGGGCGACCCAGTACTTC. Protein product: CASSTLPGSPGATQYF.

The V call is TRBV30, the J call TRBJ2-7, with D possibly being TRBD2 (6 bases). The CDR3 consists of 16 residues. Trimming took 0 bases from V and 0 from J, leaving 15 bases between them. CDR1 and CDR2 from the germline V gene are GTSNPN and SVGIG (reference sequence). This CDR3 reads CAWSVWAGPLSYEQYF. CDR3 in DNA: TGTGCCTGGAGTGTATGGGCGGGGCCCCTCTCCTACGAGCAGTACTTC.

This clonotype was recorded a few times. This chain joins TRBV6-1 and TRBJ2-3; 12 nucleotides line up with TRBD2. V shed 1 base and J 9 bases; nucleotides not matched to a gene: 8. The CDR3 totals 16 residues. Germline V CDR1 and CDR2: MNHNS, SASEGT. The CDR3 reads CASSEEGLAGGQTQYF. As DNA, the CDR3 is TGTGCCAGCAGTGAAGAAGGGCTAGCGGGGGGGCAGACGCAGTATTTT.

The V and J genes are TRBV12-3 or TRBV12-4 and TRBJ1-1; D is uncertain. CDR3 length equals 15 residues. V was pared by 5 bases and J by 1 base, with 14 bases between. CDR3 amino acids: CASSPQPGANTEAFF. For the CDR3, the DNA is TGTGCCAGCAGTCCCCAACCAGGCGCGAACACTGAAGCTTTCTTT.

The V and J genes are TRBV5-4 and TRBJ2-5; a possible D gene is TRBD2 (7 bases). CDR1 and CDR2 from the germline V gene are SGHNT and YYREEE (reference sequence). There are 15 residues in the CDR3. V lost 4 bases to trimming and J lost 4 bases, with 17 bases between them. CDR3 sequence: CASSQKTGGGETQYF. CDR3 nucleotides: TGTGCCAGCAGCCAGAAAACGGGGGGCGGAGAGACCCAGTACTTC.

The rearrangement joins TRBV27 to TRBJ1-3; D gene uncertain. Per germline, CDR1 MNHEY and CDR2 SMNVEV (reference sequence). Trimming cost V 3 bases and J 2 bases, with 11 bases left between them. The CDR3 length is 15 residues. The CDR3 here is CASSFLGDPGNTIYF. The CDR3, as DNA: TGTGCCAGCAGTTTTCTTGGGGATCCTGGAAACACCATATATTTT.

The chain has TRBV7-2 and TRBJ2-1; D gene unclear. The CDR3 extends over 12 amino acids. The V end lost 2 bases, the J end lost 9 bases, and 8 bases lay between the germline ends. Per the germline V gene, CDR1 is SGHTA and CDR2 is FQGNSA. The CDR3 region has the DNA TGTGCCAGCAGCTTACGGTGGCGTGAGCAGTTCTTC. It encodes CASSLRWREQFF.

This clonotype was observed a few times. The J gene is TRBJ1-6, the V gene TRBV30; D remains ambiguous. The CDR3 is made up of 17 amino acids. V dropped 0 bases and J dropped 1 base, with 13 bases sitting between them. The V gene's germline CDR1 is GTSNPN and CDR2 SVGIG (reference sequence). The CDR3 region has the DNA TGTGCCTGGAGTGTACCCCCCCCGGGGTCCTATAATTCACCCCTCCACTTT. It codes for CAWSVPPPGSYNSPLHF.

This rearrangement joins TRBV29-1 to TRBJ1-2; D uncertain. Germline V gene data show CDR1 as SQVTM and CDR2 as ANQGSEA. Trimming left V 5 bases short and J 2 bases short, with 12 bases between. The CDR3 extends over 13 amino acids. The CDR3 is CSVSLGSNYGYTF. The CDR3 coding sequence is TGCAGCGTTTCCCTAGGGTCGAACTATGGCTACACCTTC.

The chain links TRBV7-8 to TRBJ1-2; 7 bases match TRBD1. V shed 5 bases and J 5 bases; nucleotides not matched to a gene: 11. This CDR3 region has 15 residues. CDR1 and CDR2 from the germline V gene are SGHVS and FQNEAQ. This CDR3 is CASSAPLTGRYGYTF. The CDR3, as DNA: TGTGCCAGCAGCGCCCCCCTGACAGGGAGGTATGGCTACACCTTC. Combining the CDR3 with reference TRBV7-8 and TRBJ1-2 gives the whole variable domain GAGVSQSPRYKVAKRGQDVALRCDPISGHVSLFWYQQALGQGPEFLTYFQNEAQLDKSGLPSDRFFAERPEGSVSTLKIQRTQQEDSAVYLCASSAPLTGRYGYTFGSGTRLTVV.

The V gene is TRBV15, the J gene TRBJ1-4; 9 nucleotides line up with TRBD1. The trim removed 0 bases at V and 6 bases at J, leaving 5 bases unmatched. The CDR3 extends over 16 amino acids. The germline gives CDR1 LNHNV, CDR2 YYDKDF (reference sequence). The CDR3 sequence: CATSRDRTGGDEKLFF. The CDR3 region has the DNA TGTGCCACCAGCAGAGATCGAACAGGGGGCGATGAAAAACTGTTTTTT.

The genes are TRBV19 and TRBJ1-5; D not certain. Germline CDR1 reads LNHDA; CDR2 reads SQIVND (reference sequence). The CDR3 runs to 16 residues. Trimming removed 1 base at V and 5 bases at J, with 15 bases between. CDR3 amino acids: CASSIAAARGDQPQHF. CDR3 DNA sequence: TGTGCCAGTAGTATAGCGGCCGCGCGTGGGGATCAGCCCCAGCATTTT.

The chain uses TRBV20-1 and TRBJ2-5; D possibly corresponds to TRBD2 (7 bases). This CDR3 is built from 16 residues. Trimming took off 3 bases at V and 4 bases at J, with 21 bases between the two ends. Germline loops: CDR1 DFQATT, CDR2 SNEGSKA (reference sequence). The CDR3 DNA follows: TGCAGTGCTAGCCGAGCTGGGGGGGGGGCCGGAGAGACCCAGTACTTC. As protein: CSASRAGGGAGETQYF.

The chain has TRBV7-9 and TRBJ2-5, with D possibly TRBD1 on 5 matching bases. V was cut by 2 bases and J by 2 bases, with 15 bases left in between. Germline CDR1 SEHNR, CDR2 FQNEAQ (reference sequence). The CDR3 sequence is 16 residues long. CDR3 amino acids: CASSLYWGYGQETQYF. CDR3 sequence (DNA): TGTGCCAGCAGCTTATATTGGGGCTATGGGCAAGAGACCCAGTACTTC.

The V and J genes are TRBV6-1 and TRBJ2-3; D might be TRBD1 (5 bases). This CDR3 region has 15 residues. Germline CDR1 and CDR2: MNHNS and SASEGT. Trimming cost V 0 bases and J 1 base, with 8 bases left between them. CDR3 sequence reads: CASSEARVGTDTQYF. The CDR3 nucleotides are TGTGCCAGCAGTGAAGCCAGGGTCGGCACAGATACGCAGTATTTT.

The genes are TRBV7-3 and TRBJ1-1, with D possibly being TRBD1 (5 bases). The germline V gene has CDR1 SGHTA and CDR2 FQGTGA. Trimming removed 2 bases at V and 3 bases at J, with 13 bases between. The CDR3 totals 15 residues. Here the CDR3 DNA reads TGTGCCAGCAGCTTATGGGCAGGGTCGGACACTGAAGCTTTCTTT. The encoded protein is CASSLWAGSDTEAFF.

The chain joins TRBV5-3 to TRBJ1-2; D is perhaps TRBD1 (6 bases). TRBV5-3 is sorted into the ORF group, with uncertain function. The V end lost 1 base, the J end lost 6 bases, and 7 bases lay between the germline ends. The CDR3 is 12 amino acids. The CDR3 region has the DNA TGTGCCAGAAGCTTGCGGGGGCATGGCTACACCTTC. Translated: CARSLRGHGYTF.

The chain employs TRBV25-1 and TRBJ2-5; 8 bases agree with TRBD2. The CDR3 covers 15 residues. The ends lost 6 bases at V and 4 bases at J; junction bases unmatched: 10. CDR1 is MGHDK and CDR2 is SYGVNS in the germline V gene. CDR3 region: CASSTLAGPGETQYF. The CDR3, as DNA: TGTGCCAGCAGCACTCTAGCGGGCCCTGGAGAGACCCAGTACTTC.

This clonotype occurred a few times. The chain couples TRBV7-6 to TRBJ2-1; perhaps D is TRBD1 or TRBD2 (6 bases each). Looked up from germline, CDR1 is SGHVS and CDR2 is FNYEAQ. V gave up 1 base and J gave up 8 bases, with 12 bases separating them. There are 14 residues in the CDR3. The CDR3 here is CASSLGAGEDEQFF. As DNA, the CDR3 is TGTGCCAGCAGCTTAGGGGCAGGGGAGGATGAGCAGTTCTTC.